This T cell receptor beta chain was sequenced in a study of T cell responses to AZD1222 COVID-19 vaccine. Study conclusions and caveats: Nearly half of spike-specific TCRs reportedly target unmutated variant regions.

The analysis combined second doses at about 4 or about 12 weeks. This table comes from immunoSEQ multiplex PCR, and its TCRdb copy is limited to in-frame clones, with some not included. The sample comprises 58,000 or so clones, 86% of which are singletons, and 6.5% to 8.5% rests with the top ten. Regarding this clone: Its antigen remains unidentified.

The starting material was peripheral blood, obtained 28 days after the second AZD1222 dose. This clonotype originated in an adult who received the AZD1222 COVID-19 vaccine.

CDR3 sequence reads: CASNQQGHQPQHF. Here the CDR3 DNA reads TGTGCCAGTAATCAACAGGGACATCAGCCCCAGCATTTT. The chain is built from TRBV19 and TRBJ1-5; D is perhaps TRBD1 (6 bases). The CDR3 runs to 13 residues. CDR1 LNHDA and CDR2 SQIVND come from the germline V gene (reference sequence). V was pared by 7 bases and J by 5 bases, with 12 bases between.